These T cell receptor beta chains were read from a single sample in a study of Graves' ophthalmopathy and Graves' hyperthyroidism. In TCRdb, the multiplex PCR reads were re-called with MiXCR into one record per CDR3 protein. Of over 500,000 distinct CDR3 sequences listed, about a fifth are singletons. Material: peripheral blood. These receptor sequences come from a woman younger than 30 with stable Graves' hyperthyroidism. Some clones in this sample may be carry-over from other donors' samples. The CDR3 runs from the conserved cysteine through the conserved F or W. The D gene is left open where the match is weak. Clone size appears in some rows only: once, few, many, or a class for an expanded clone.

NA	NA	TRBV3-1	TRBJ1-1	TGTGCCAGCAGCTGGGACCAGGGGCCGAACACTGAAGCTTTCTTT	CASSWDQGPNTEAFF
many	NA	TRBV2	TRBJ2-7	TGTGCCAGCAGTTTCCTAGCACGCGAGCAGTACTTC	CASSFLAREQYF
NA	NA	TRBV6-4	TRBJ1-2	TGTGCCAGCCGATTCGACAGCCCTTCCCCGAATGGCTACACCTTC	CASRFDSPSPNGYTF
many	NA	TRBV6-1	TRBJ1-6	TGTGCCAGCAGTGGCCAGACTTGGGGTTTTGGGTCACCCCTCCACTTT	CASSGQTWGFGSPLHF
many	NA	TRBV9	TRBJ2-5	TGTGCCAGCAGCGTAGCCGGGACTGAAGAGACCCAGTACTTC	CASSVAGTEETQYF
NA	TRBD2	TRBV11-2	TRBJ2-2	TGTGCCAGCAGCTCCGGACTAGCGGGAGGGCCCACCGGGGAGCTGTTTTTT	CASSSGLAGGPTGELFF
NA	NA	TRBV30	TRBJ2-6	TGTGCCTGGAGCGCCCAGGGGACTGGGGCCAACGTCCTGACTTTC	CAWSAQGTGANVLTF
many	NA	TRBV7-4	TRBJ2-5	TGTGCCAGCAGCTTAACCCCCCGGGCGTACCAAGAGACCCAGTACTTC	CASSLTPRAYQETQYF
few	NA	TRBV19	TRBJ1-1	TGTGCCAGTAGTACTTCACGGAACACTGAAGCTTTCTTT	CASSTSRNTEAFF
NA	NA	TRBV11-2	TRBJ2-6	TGTGCCAGCAGCCGAACCGCCGGGGCCGGGGCCAACGTCCTGACTTTC	CASSRTAGAGANVLTF
many	TRBD1	TRBV6-5	TRBJ1-2	TGTGCCAGCAGTTACTTATCCCGGGACAGGGGAGGTGGCTACACCTTC	CASSYLSRDRGGGYTF
many	TRBD1	TRBV5-1	TRBJ2-2	TGCGCCAGCAGCCTCCCGACAGGGGTTGTCACCGGGGAGCTGTTTTTT	CASSLPTGVVTGELFF
many	NA	TRBV15	TRBJ1-5	TGTGCCACCAGTGGCCACAATCAGCCCCAGCATTTT	CATSGHNQPQHF
NA	TRBD1	TRBV28	TRBJ2-6	TGTGCCAGCAGTTCCGGACAGGGGGCCTCTAATGGGGCCAACGTCCTGACTTTC	CASSSGQGASNGANVLTF
many	NA	TRBV12-3/TRBV12-4	TRBJ1-1	TGTGCCAGCAGTCACATGAGGGGAAACACTGAAGCTTTCTTT	CASSHMRGNTEAFF
many	NA	TRBV29-1	TRBJ1-5	TGCAGCGTTGAACCGTCAGACGGCCAGCCCCAGCATTTT	CSVEPSDGQPQHF
NA	TRBD1	TRBV12-3/TRBV12-4	TRBJ2-5	TGTGCCAGCAACAGACAGGGCAACCAAGAGACCCAGTACTTC	CASNRQGNQETQYF
many	NA	TRBV5-1	TRBJ2-2	TGCGCCAGCAGCTCCGACAGATACCCCGGGGAGCTGTTTTTT	CASSSDRYPGELFF
few	NA	TRBV3-1	TRBJ2-5	TGTGCCAGCAGCCAACCGACACTACCTGGCGGGGAGACCCAGTACTTC	CASSQPTLPGGETQYF
many	NA	TRBV14	TRBJ2-5	TGTGCCAGCAGCCAACAGGGCCGTCAAGAGACCCAGTACTTC	CASSQQGRQETQYF
many	NA	TRBV6-5	TRBJ1-1	TGTGCCAGCAGCCCTGCTCTTTCAAACACTGAAGCTTTCTTT	CASSPALSNTEAFF
NA	NA	TRBV6-1	TRBJ1-1	TGTGCCAGCAATATAGGCCTTTTGAACACTGAAGCTTTCTTT	CASNIGLLNTEAFF
NA	NA	TRBV28	TRBJ1-2	TGTGCCAGCAGTTTATGGGGGGGAGGCTACACCTTC	CASSLWGGGYTF